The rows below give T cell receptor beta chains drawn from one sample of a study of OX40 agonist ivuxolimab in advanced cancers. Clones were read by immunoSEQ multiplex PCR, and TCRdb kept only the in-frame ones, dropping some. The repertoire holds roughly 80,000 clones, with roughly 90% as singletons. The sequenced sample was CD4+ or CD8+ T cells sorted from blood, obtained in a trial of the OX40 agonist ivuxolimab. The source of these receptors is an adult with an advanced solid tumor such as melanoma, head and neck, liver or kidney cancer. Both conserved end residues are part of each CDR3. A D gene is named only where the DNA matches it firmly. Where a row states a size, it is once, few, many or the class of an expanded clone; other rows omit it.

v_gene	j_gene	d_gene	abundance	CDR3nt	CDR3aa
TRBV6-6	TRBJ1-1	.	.	TGTGCCACCTCCGGTGACAGGCCCACTGAAGCTTTCTTT	CATSGDRPTEAFF
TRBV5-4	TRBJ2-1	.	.	TGTGCCAGCAGCTCGACGATAGGGGCGGAGCAGTTCTTC	CASSSTIGAEQFF
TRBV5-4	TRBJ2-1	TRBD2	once	TGTGCCAGCAGCCTGGGGGGCGGGAGGGCCTACAATGAGCAGTTCTTC	CASSLGGGRAYNEQFF
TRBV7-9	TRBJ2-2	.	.	TGTGCCAGCAGCTCCCGTGCGAAGAACACCGGGGAGCTGTTTTTT	CASSSRAKNTGELFF
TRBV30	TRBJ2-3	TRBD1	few	TGTGCCTGGAGTCGAAAAGGACAGGGGGCAGATACGCAGTATTTT	CAWSRKGQGADTQYF
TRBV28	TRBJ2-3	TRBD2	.	TGTGCCAGCAGTCCGCGACTAGCGTCTAGCACAGATACGCAGTATTTT	CASSPRLASSTDTQYF
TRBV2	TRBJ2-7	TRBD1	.	TGTGCCAGCTCGACAGGGGGCTACGAGCAGTACTTC	CASSTGGYEQYF
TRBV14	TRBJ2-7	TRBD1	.	TGTGCCAGCAGCCAAGACTGGACAGGGTTGGTTTACGAGCAGTACTTC	CASSQDWTGLVYEQYF
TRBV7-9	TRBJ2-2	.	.	TGTGCCAGCAGCTTAGAGGGGATCACCGGGGAGCTGTTTTTT	CASSLEGITGELFF
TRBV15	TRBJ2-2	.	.	TGTGCCACCAGCAGGGAATCAGCGAACACCGGGGAGCTGTTTTTT	CATSRESANTGELFF
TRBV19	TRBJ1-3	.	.	TGTGCCAGTAGTAACCGGGGTCCCTCTGGAAACACCATATATTTT	CASSNRGPSGNTIYF
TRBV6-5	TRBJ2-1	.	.	TGTGCCAGCAGCCAAGGGGCTGAGCAGTTCTTC	CASSQGAEQFF
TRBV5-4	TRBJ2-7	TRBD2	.	TGTGCCAGCAGTTGGGGGGGGGAGACTAGCATCTACGAGCAGTACTTC	CASSWGGETSIYEQYF
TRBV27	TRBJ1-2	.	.	TGTGCCAGCAGAGGGGGGTTTGACTATGGCTACACCTTC	CASRGGFDYGYTF
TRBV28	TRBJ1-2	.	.	TGTGCCAGCAGGGTCTGGGGGGGGCGCCCCTCCTATGGCTACACCTTC	CASRVWGGRPSYGYTF
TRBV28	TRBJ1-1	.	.	TGTGCCAGCAGTTCCAATGTGCGTGAAGCTTTCTTT	CASSSNVREAFF
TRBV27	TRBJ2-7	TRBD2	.	TGTGCCAGCAGTTTATTCCCCTCGGACCCGGGACTAGCGGGGTTCTACGAGCAGTACTTC	CASSLFPSDPGLAGFYEQYF
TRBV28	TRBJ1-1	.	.	TGTGCCAGCAGTTTACAGGGACCTACTTTGGGAGCTTTCTTT	CASSLQGPTLGAFF
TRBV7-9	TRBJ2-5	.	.	TGTGCCAGCAACCCCTCCATGGTGTCCCAAGAGACCCAGTACTTC	CASNPSMVSQETQYF